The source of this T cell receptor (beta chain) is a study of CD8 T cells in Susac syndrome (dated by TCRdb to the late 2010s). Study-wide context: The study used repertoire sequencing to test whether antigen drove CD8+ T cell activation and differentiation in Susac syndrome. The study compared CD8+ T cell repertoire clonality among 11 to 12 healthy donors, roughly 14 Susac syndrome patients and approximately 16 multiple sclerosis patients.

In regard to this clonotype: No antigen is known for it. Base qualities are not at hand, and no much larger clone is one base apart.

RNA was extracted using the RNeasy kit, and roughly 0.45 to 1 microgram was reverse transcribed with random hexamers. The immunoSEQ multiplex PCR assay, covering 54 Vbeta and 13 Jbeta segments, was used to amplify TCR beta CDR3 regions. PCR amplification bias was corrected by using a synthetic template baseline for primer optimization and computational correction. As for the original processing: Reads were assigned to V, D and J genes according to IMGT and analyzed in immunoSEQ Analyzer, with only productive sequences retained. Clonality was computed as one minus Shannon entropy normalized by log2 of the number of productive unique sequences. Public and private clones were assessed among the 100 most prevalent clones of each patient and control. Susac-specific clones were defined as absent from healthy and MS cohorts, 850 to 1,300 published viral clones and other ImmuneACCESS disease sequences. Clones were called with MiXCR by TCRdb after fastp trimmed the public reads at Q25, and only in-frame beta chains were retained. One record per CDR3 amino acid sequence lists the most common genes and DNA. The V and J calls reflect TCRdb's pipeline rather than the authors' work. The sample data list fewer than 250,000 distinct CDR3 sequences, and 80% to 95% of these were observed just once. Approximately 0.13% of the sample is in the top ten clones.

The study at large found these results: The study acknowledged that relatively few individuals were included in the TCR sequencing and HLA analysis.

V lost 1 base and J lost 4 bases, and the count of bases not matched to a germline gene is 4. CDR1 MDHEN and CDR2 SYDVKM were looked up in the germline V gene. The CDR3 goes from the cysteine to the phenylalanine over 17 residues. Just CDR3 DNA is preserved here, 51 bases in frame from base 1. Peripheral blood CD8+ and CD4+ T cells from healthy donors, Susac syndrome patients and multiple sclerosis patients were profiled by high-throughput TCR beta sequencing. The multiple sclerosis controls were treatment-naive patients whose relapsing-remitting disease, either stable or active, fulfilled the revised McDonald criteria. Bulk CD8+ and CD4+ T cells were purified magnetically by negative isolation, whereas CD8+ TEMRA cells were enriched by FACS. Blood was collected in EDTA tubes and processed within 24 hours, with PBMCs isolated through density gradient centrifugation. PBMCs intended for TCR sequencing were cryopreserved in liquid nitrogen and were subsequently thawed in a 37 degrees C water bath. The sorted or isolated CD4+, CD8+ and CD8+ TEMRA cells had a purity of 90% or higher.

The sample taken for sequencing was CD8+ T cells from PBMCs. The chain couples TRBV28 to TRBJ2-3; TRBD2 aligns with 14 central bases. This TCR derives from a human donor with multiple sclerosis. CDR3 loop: CASSLYGTSGGPDTQYF. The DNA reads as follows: TGTGCCAGCAGTTTATATGGGACTAGCGGGGGCCCAGATACGCAGTATTTT. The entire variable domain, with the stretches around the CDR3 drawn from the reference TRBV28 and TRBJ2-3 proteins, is DVKVTQSSRYLVKRTGEKVFLECVQDMDHENMFWYRQDPGLGLRLIYFSYDVKMKEKGDIPEGYSVSREKKERFSLILESASTNQTSMYLCASSLYGTSGGPDTQYFGPGTRLTVL.